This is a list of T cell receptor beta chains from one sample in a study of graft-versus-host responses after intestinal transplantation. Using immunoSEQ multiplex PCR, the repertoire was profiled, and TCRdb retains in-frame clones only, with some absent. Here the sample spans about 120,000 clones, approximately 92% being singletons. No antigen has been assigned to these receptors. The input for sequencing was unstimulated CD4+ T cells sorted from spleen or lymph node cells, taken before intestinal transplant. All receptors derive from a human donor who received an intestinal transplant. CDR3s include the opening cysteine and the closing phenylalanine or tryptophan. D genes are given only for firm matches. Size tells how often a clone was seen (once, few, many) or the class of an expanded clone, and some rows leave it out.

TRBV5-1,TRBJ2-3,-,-,CASSLGADTQYF,TGCGCCAGCAGCTTGGGGGCAGATACGCAGTATTTT
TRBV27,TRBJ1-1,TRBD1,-,CASSRDRGNAEAFF,TGTGCCAGCAGTCGGGACAGGGGGAACGCTGAAGCTTTCTTT
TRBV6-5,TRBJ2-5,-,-,CASTEGPRKTQYF,TGTGCCAGCACCGAAGGACCTAGAAAGACCCAGTACTTC
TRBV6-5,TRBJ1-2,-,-,CASSEIRLKGYTF,TGTGCCAGCAGTGAAATTCGGCTGAAGGGCTACACCTTC
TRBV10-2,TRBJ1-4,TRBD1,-,CASRAGGGEKLFF,TGCGCCAGCAGAGCAGGGGGAGGTGAAAAACTGTTTTTT
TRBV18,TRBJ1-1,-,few,CASSQSGQLNTEAFF,TGTGCCAGCTCACAGTCCGGGCAGCTGAACACTGAAGCTTTCTTT
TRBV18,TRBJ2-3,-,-,CASRPRGASTDTQYF,TGTGCCAGCCGGCCCCGAGGGGCTAGCACAGATACGCAGTATTTT
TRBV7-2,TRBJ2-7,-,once,CASSAFSSSYEQYF,TGTGCCAGCAGCGCCTTTTCCAGCTCCTACGAGCAGTACTTC
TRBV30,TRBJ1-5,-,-,CAWSGTRGAQPQHF,TGTGCCTGGAGTGGTACCCGGGGCGCGCAGCCCCAGCATTTT
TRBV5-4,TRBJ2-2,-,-,CASSFTGQTGELFF,TGTGCCAGCAGCTTTACCGGACAGACCGGGGAGCTGTTTTTT
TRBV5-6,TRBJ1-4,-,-,CASSLGILSEKLFF,TGTGCCAGCAGCTTGGGGATCCTCTCCGAAAAACTGTTTTTT
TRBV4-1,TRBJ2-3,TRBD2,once,CASSPASGSHVGGYTQYF,TGCGCCAGCAGCCCCGCTAGCGGGAGCCACGTTGGGGGATATACGCAGTATTTT
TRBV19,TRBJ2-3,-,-,CASRISRNTDTQYF,TGTGCCAGTAGAATATCTAGAAACACAGATACGCAGTATTTT
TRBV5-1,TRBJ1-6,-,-,CASSSGTTDNSPLHF,TGCGCCAGCAGCTCTGGGACAACTGATAATTCACCCCTCCACTTT
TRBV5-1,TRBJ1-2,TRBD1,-,CASSSGGLDYGYTF,TGCGCCAGCAGCTCAGGGGGGCTGGACTATGGCTACACCTTC
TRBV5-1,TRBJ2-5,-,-,CASSLGARETQYF,TGCGCCAGCAGCTTGGGGGCGAGAGAGACCCAGTACTTC
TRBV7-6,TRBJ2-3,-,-,CASSLPLDTQYF,TGTGCCAGCAGCCTACCCTTAGATACGCAGTATTTT
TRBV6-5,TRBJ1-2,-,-,CASMNRRGTGYTF,TGTGCCAGCATGAATCGGCGGGGCACTGGCTACACCTTC
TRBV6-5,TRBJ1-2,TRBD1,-,CASSSPDRANYGYTF,TGTGCCAGCAGTTCCCCGGACAGGGCCAACTATGGCTACACCTTC
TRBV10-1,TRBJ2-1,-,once,CASSESMSEPARQFF,TGCGCCAGCAGTGAGTCGATGTCTGAGCCAGCGCGGCAGTTCTTC
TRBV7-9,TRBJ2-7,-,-,CASSSAERVRSEQYF,TGTGCCAGCAGCTCAGCTGAGAGGGTCCGGTCCGAGCAGTACTTC
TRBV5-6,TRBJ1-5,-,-,CASSSRGRDPIPQHF,TGTGCCAGCAGCTCCCGAGGGAGAGATCCTATTCCCCAGCATTTT
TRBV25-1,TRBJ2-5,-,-,CASRGTGETQYF,TGTGCCAGCAGGGGAACGGGGGAGACCCAGTACTTC
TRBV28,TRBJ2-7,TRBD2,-,CASTPLGEGSYEQYF,TGTGCCAGCACTCCACTCGGGGAGGGCTCCTACGAGCAGTACTTC
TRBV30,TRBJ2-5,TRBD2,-,CAWTIRGGALETQYF,TGTGCCTGGACCATACGGGGGGGCGCTCTAGAGACCCAGTACTTC
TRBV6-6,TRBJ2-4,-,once,CASSRLAQNIQYF,TGTGCCAGCAGCCGGCTAGCCCAAAACATTCAGTACTTC
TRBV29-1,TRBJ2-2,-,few,CSVEENTGELFF,TGCAGCGTTGAAGAGAACACCGGGGAGCTGTTTTTT
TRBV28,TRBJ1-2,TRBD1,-,CASSSGTGDNYGYTF,TGTGCCAGCAGTTCCGGGACAGGGGATAACTATGGCTACACCTTC
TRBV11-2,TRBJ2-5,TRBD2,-,CASSRGTIQETQYF,TGTGCCAGCAGCCGCGGGACTATCCAAGAGACCCAGTACTTC
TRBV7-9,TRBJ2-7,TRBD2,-,CASSLALAGLTYEQYF,TGTGCCAGCAGCTTAGCTTTAGCGGGTTTAACCTACGAGCAGTACTTC
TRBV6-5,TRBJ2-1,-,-,CASSYFRQVQGNEQFF,TGTGCCAGCAGTTACTTTCGACAGGTCCAGGGGAATGAGCAGTTCTTC
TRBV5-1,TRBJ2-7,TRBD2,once,CASSFVPSGIEQYF,TGCGCCAGCAGCTTCGTGCCTAGCGGGATCGAGCAGTACTTC
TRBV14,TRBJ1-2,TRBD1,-,CASSSQGGNYGYTF,TGTGCCAGCAGCTCTCAGGGGGGCAACTATGGCTACACCTTC
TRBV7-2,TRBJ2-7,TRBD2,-,CASSFLAGGGSYEQYF,TGTGCCAGCAGCTTCCTAGCGGGAGGGGGATCCTACGAGCAGTACTTC
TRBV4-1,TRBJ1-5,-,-,CASSQDVGTYQPQHF,TGCGCCAGCAGCCAAGACGTGGGAACGTACCAGCCCCAGCATTTT
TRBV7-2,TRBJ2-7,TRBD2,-,CASSATGLAGGYEQYF,TGTGCCAGCAGCGCAACTGGACTAGCCGGGGGCTACGAGCAGTACTTC
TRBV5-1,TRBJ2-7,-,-,CASSLLTQGYEQYF,TGCGCCAGCAGCTTGCTTACGCAGGGTTACGAGCAGTACTTC
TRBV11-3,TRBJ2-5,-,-,CARGTPRRGTQYF,TGTGCCAGGGGGACGCCGAGAAGAGGGACCCAGTACTTC
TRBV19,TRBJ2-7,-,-,CASSITAGVTYEQYF,TGTGCCAGTAGTATAACGGCAGGTGTTACCTACGAGCAGTACTTC
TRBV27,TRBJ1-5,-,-,CASSTGKQPQHF,TGTGCCAGCAGCACAGGGAAACAGCCCCAGCATTTT
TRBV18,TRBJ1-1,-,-,CASSPSQTGNTEAFF,TGTGCCAGCTCTCCAAGCCAGACGGGGAACACTGAAGCTTTCTTT
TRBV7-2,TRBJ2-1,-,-,CASSLRLGPSYNEQFF,TGTGCCAGCAGCTTAAGACTAGGTCCTTCCTACAATGAGCAGTTCTTC
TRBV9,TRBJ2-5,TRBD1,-,CASSVQGGRQETQYF,TGTGCCAGCAGCGTCCAAGGGGGCAGGCAAGAGACCCAGTACTTC
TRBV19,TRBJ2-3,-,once,CASSIPLQGSDTQYF,TGTGCCAGTAGTATTCCTCTCCAAGGTTCGGATACGCAGTATTTT
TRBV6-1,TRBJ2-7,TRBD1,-,CASSEDIWDRVPREQYF,TGTGCCAGCAGTGAAGATATATGGGACAGGGTTCCTCGCGAGCAGTACTTC
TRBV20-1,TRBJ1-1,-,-,CSARGSNEAFF,TGCAGTGCTAGAGGATCCAATGAAGCTTTCTTT
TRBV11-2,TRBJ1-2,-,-,CASSQYREGYGYTF,TGTGCCAGCAGCCAATACAGGGAGGGCTATGGCTACACCTTC
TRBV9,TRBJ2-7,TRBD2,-,CASSAAGLAGSEQYF,TGTGCCAGCAGCGCAGCGGGACTAGCAGGCTCCGAGCAGTACTTC